Sequencing of this T cell receptor (beta chain) was carried out in a study of cytomegalovirus exposure and HLA in healthy donors. Broader study findings: Based on reports, TCR beta sequences accurately predicted HLA-A and HLA-B alleles for most subjects. Productive status was seen about 87% or about 30% of the time for most TCR beta V segments in an earlier analysis. A later look showed TCR association rates differing by HLA locus, highest for DRB1 and lowest for HLA-C.

About this clone itself: As yet, its antigen is unknown.

The length of the CDR3 is 16 residues. Germline-derived CDR1 and CDR2 are SNHLY and FYNNEI. V gave up 2 bases and J gave up 6 bases, with 14 bases separating them. PCR primers comprised 60 Vbeta and 13 Jbeta primers. Original analysis: An analysis performed later counted about 80 million unique TCR beta chains (roughly 11 million of them shared). The protocol was immunoSEQ multiplex PCR, while the TCRdb copy is restricted to in-frame clones and leaves out a portion. For V, J and clone size, that table is used; D and trimming come from the DNA. The table shows around 110,000 clones, with around 69% occurring only once.

The sequence was collected from a man aged 18 to 30 in good health and CMV-seronegative. Material for sequencing was PBMCs. V and J are TRBV2 and TRBJ1-6, with unresolved D. The CDR3 region has the DNA TGTGCCAGCAGTGAAACCCAGGCCTCCCTTAATTCACCCCTCCACTTT. Its protein is CASSETQASLNSPLHF.